Listed here are 31 T cell receptor beta chains from one sample, sequenced in a study of blood T cell repertoires in COVID-19. Generated by immunoSEQ multiplex PCR, the TCRdb table keeps only in-frame clones and is missing some. The data contain some 200,000 clones, under 90% of them singletons. Sequenced material: peripheral blood. These receptors were obtained from a man older than 75 with acute or convalescent COVID-19.

The CDR3 DNA is TGTGCCAGCTCCCCACGGGGTGGTGAGCAGTACTTC. Protein product: CASSPRGGEQYF. The V and J genes are TRBV7-8 and TRBJ2-7; perhaps TRBD2 as D (5 bases). The CDR3 has 12 residues. V was trimmed by 8 bases and J by 7 bases, leaving 15 bases between them. Germline assignment: CDR1 SGHVS and CDR2 FQNEAQ.

This chain's CDR3 is CASSEGRGDALGRNQPQHF. The CDR3 DNA reads as TGTGCCAGCAGTGAAGGGCGGGGGGACGCCCTGGGGCGCAATCAGCCCCAGCATTTT. The rearrangement joins TRBV6-1 to TRBJ1-5, with D perhaps TRBD1 (5 bases). The CDR3 is made up of 19 amino acids. V lost 1 base to trimming and J lost 2 bases, with 21 bases between them. The germline V gene encodes CDR1 MNHNS and CDR2 SASEGT.

The chain couples TRBV9 to TRBJ2-1, with D unclear. The length of the CDR3 is 14 residues. Trimming took off 0 bases at V and 6 bases at J, with 10 bases between the two ends. Germline CDR1 is SGDLS and CDR2 is YYNGEE. The CDR3 sequence is CASSVDPRINEQFF. The CDR3 region has the DNA TGTGCCAGCAGCGTAGACCCTAGGATCAATGAGCAGTTCTTC.

V usage is TRBV7-2 and J usage is TRBJ2-7; 14 bases are shared with TRBD2. Losses at the gene ends were 5 bases for V and 8 bases for J; bases not matched to a gene: 5. CDR3 length equals 14 residues. CDR1 SGHTA and CDR2 FQGNSA come from the germline V gene. DNA for the CDR3: TGTGCCAGCAGCCCGGGACTAGCGGGAGCGCAGCAGTACTTC. Its translation is CASSPGLAGAQQYF.

The chain carries TRBV5-1 and TRBJ2-7; 11 bases map to TRBD1. The trim removed 4 bases at V and 4 bases at J, leaving 4 bases unmatched. CDR3 length equals 14 residues. Germline V gives CDR1 SGHRS, CDR2 YFSETQ. CDR3 protein: CASSGGQGVYEQYF. In DNA form, the CDR3 reads TGCGCCAGCAGCGGGGGACAGGGGGTTTACGAGCAGTACTTC.

V and J are TRBV27 and TRBJ1-2, with D perhaps TRBD1 (6 bases). The CDR3 contains 15 residues. Deletions cut 5 bases from V and 8 bases from J, with 21 bases between. The germline V gene has CDR1 MNHEY and CDR2 SMNVEV (reference sequence). The CDR3, as DNA: TGTGCCAGCAGTAGAGGGGACAATTTTTTGGGCGGCTACACCTTC. It yields the protein CASSRGDNFLGGYTF.

The chain has TRBV5-1 and TRBJ1-1; 8 nucleotides align to TRBD1. Germline values: CDR1 SGHRS, CDR2 YFSETQ. The CDR3 consists of 15 residues. The V gene end was trimmed by 0 bases and the J gene end by 4 bases; junction bases not matched to a gene: 5. The CDR3: CASSLVGDRSTEAFF. CDR3 DNA sequence: TGCGCCAGCAGCTTGGTGGGGGACAGGAGCACTGAAGCTTTCTTT.

This rearrangement joins TRBV11-2 to TRBJ2-7, with TRBD1 matching 10 bases. Germline loops: CDR1 SGHAT, CDR2 FQNNGV. V lost 7 bases, J lost 3 bases, and 9 bases stayed unmatched. This CDR3 is built from 15 residues. CDR3 sequence (DNA): TGTGCCAGCACCCTCACCGGGACAGGGGTCTACGAGCAGTACTTC. Amino acids: CASTLTGTGVYEQYF. Looking up the rest from reference TRBV11-2 and TRBJ2-7 gives the full variable domain: EAGVAQSPRYKIIEKRQSVAFWCNPISGHATLYWYQQILGQGPKLLIQFQNNGVVDDSQLPKDRFSAERLKGVDSTLKIQPAKLEDSAVYLCASTLTGTGVYEQYFGPGTRLTVT.

This sequence joins TRBV19 and TRBJ2-1; D unclear. V lost 2 bases and J lost 5, with 10 bases in between. The CDR3 has 14 amino acids. The germline gives CDR1 LNHDA, CDR2 SQIVND (reference sequence). The CDR3 is CASSILSLDNEQFF. For the CDR3, the DNA is TGTGCCAGTAGTATACTCTCCCTCGACAATGAGCAGTTCTTC.

The chain links TRBV5-1 to TRBJ1-5; D is possibly TRBD1 (5 bases). Germline V gene data show CDR1 as SGHRS and CDR2 as YFSETQ. V dropped 4 bases and J dropped 9 bases, with 17 bases sitting between them. The CDR3 spans 14 residues. CDR3 DNA sequence: TGCGCCAGCAGCGAAATGGGGGGGAACGGGCCCCAGCATTTT. Amino acids: CASSEMGGNGPQHF. The full variable domain, completed using reference TRBV5-1 and TRBJ1-5, is KAGVTQTPRYLIKTRGQQVTLSCSPISGHRSVSWYQQTPGQGLQFLFEYFSETQRNKGNFPGRFSGRQFSNSRSEMNVSTLELGDSALYLCASSEMGGNGPQHFGDGTRLSIL.

The rearrangement uses TRBV18 and TRBJ2-3, with TRBD2 identical over 7 bases. The CDR3 has 16 amino acids. Germline assignment: CDR1 KGHSH and CDR2 LQKENI. V was clipped by 4 bases and J by 7 bases; unmatched bases: 14. The CDR3 reads CASSQSSGVAINTQYF. Here the CDR3 DNA reads TGTGCCAGCTCACAGTCGAGCGGGGTTGCTATCAATACGCAGTATTTT.

The CDR3 sequence: CASSPAGTGGSTDTQYF. CDR3 coding DNA: TGTGCCAGCTCACCAGCCGGGACAGGGGGCAGTACAGATACGCAGTATTTT. The chain is built from TRBV18 and TRBJ2-3; 12 nucleotides align to TRBD1. Germline V lookup: CDR1 KGHSH, CDR2 LQKENI. This CDR3 has 17 residues. Unmatched junction bases numbered 6, after V lost 2 bases and J lost 3 bases.

This clone was found a few times. The gene calls are TRBV7-3 and TRBJ2-1, with 7 positions matching TRBD2. This CDR3 has 16 residues. The trim removed 0 bases at V and 0 bases at J, leaving 2 bases unmatched. Germline V gene lookup returns CDR1 SGHTA and CDR2 FQGTGA. The CDR3 DNA follows: TGTGCCAGCAGCTTAACGGGCGGGAGCTCCTACAATGAGCAGTTCTTC. Its protein is CASSLTGGSSYNEQFF. The full variable domain, in which reference TRBV7-3 and TRBJ2-1 provide the parts outside the CDR3, is GAGVSQTPSNKVTEKGKYVELRCDPISGHTALYWYRQSLGQGPEFLIYFQGTGAADDSGLPNDRFFAVRPEGSVSTLKIQRTERGDSAVYLCASSLTGGSSYNEQFFGPGTRLTVL.

A single count supports this clone. This chain joins TRBV19 and TRBJ2-4; 8 bases align to TRBD1. In germline, CDR1 is LNHDA, CDR2 SQIVND (reference sequence). The CDR3 runs to 13 residues. Unmatched junction bases numbered 4, after V lost 5 bases and J lost 7 bases. The CDR3 spells CASSGQGRNIQYF. The CDR3 DNA sequence: TGTGCCAGTAGTGGACAGGGAAGGAACATTCAGTACTTC. Drawing the rest from reference TRBV19 and TRBJ2-4, the complete variable domain is DGGITQSPKYLFRKEGQNVTLSCEQNLNHDAMYWYRQDPGQGLRLIYYSQIVNDFQKGDIAEGYSVSREKKESFPLTVTSAQKNPTAFYLCASSGQGRNIQYFGAGTRLSVL.

The V and J genes are TRBV27 and TRBJ1-2; 8 nucleotides match TRBD1. CDR1 is MNHEY, CDR2 SMNVEV, per germline (reference sequence). After removal of 3 bases from V and 6 bases from J, the junction contained 3 bases not matched to a gene. The CDR3 extends over 13 amino acids. For the CDR3, the DNA is TGTGCCAGCAGTTTTAGGACAGGGAATGGCTACACCTTC. Protein product: CASSFRTGNGYTF.

On this clone itself: The sample has other DNA sequences that encode this CDR3 too. V gene TRBV28 combines with J gene TRBJ1-2; possibly TRBD1 for D (5 bases). The ends were cut back, 5 bases at V and 4 bases at J, with 11 bases in the middle. The CDR3 consists of 13 residues. CDR1 MDHEN and CDR2 SYDVKM come from the germline V gene. The chain's CDR3 is CASSTGGGYGYTF. DNA for the CDR3: TGTGCCAGCAGTACCGGGGGTGGCTATGGCTACACCTTC.

The chain combines TRBV29-1 with TRBJ2-1, with 8 bases fitting TRBD2. Germline CDR1 is SQVTM and CDR2 is ANQGSEA. The length of the CDR3 is 13 residues. V trimming: 5 bases; J trimming: 5 bases; junction bases outside the gene matches: 5. The chain's CDR3 is CSVLQTSDNEQFF. The CDR3 nucleotides read TGCAGCGTTCTTCAGACTAGCGACAATGAGCAGTTCTTC.

V usage is TRBV5-1 and J usage is TRBJ1-3, with TRBD1 as a possible D gene (6 bases). There are 16 residues in the CDR3. Germline CDR1 and CDR2: SGHRS and YFSETQ. Trimming cost V 0 bases and J 4 bases, with 14 bases left between them. The DNA for the CDR3 is TGCGCCAGCAGCTTGGAGGCAGGGGCCCCCGGAAACACCATATATTTT. Its protein product is CASSLEAGAPGNTIYF.

The rearrangement joins TRBV9 to TRBJ2-2, with TRBD2 matching over 7 bases. V was pared by 4 bases and J by 6 bases, with 9 bases of the junction left unmatched. CDR1 and CDR2 (germline): SGDLS, YYNGEE. The CDR3 is made up of 15 amino acids. For the CDR3, the DNA is TGTGCCAGCAGCCAAGGCTCGACTAGCCCCGGGGAGCTGTTTTTT. This translates into CASSQGSTSPGELFF.

The rearrangement uses TRBV27 and TRBJ1-4; D not certain. Trimming shortened V by 0 bases and J by 6 bases, and 17 bases separated the two germline ends. This CDR3 is 17 amino acids long. Germline assignment: CDR1 MNHEY and CDR2 SMNVEV (reference sequence). The CDR3 DNA follows: TGTGCCAGCAGTTTATCGTATTCGGGGTATTGGGATGAAAAACTGTTTTTT. This gives the protein CASSLSYSGYWDEKLFF.

This clone showed up just a few times. CDR3: CASSSYGTTNYNEQFF. The DNA of the CDR3 is TGCGCCAGCAGCAGTTACGGGACTACCAACTACAATGAGCAGTTCTTC. This chain connects TRBV5-1 to TRBJ2-1; 7 nucleotides agree with TRBD2. Germline loops: CDR1 SGHRS, CDR2 YFSETQ. The CDR3 length is 16 residues. With 4 bases clipped from V and 3 bases from J, the junction kept 10 bases outside the gene matches.

DNA of the CDR3: TGTGCCAGCTCACCGAGGGTGGCTAATGAAAAACTGTTTTTT. Its translation is CASSPRVANEKLFF. The genes are TRBV18 and TRBJ1-4; D uncertain. Germline values: CDR1 KGHSH, CDR2 LQKENI. The V end lost 3 bases, the J end lost 3 bases, and 8 bases lay between the germline ends. The CDR3 runs to 14 residues.

This chain uses TRBV6-5 with TRBJ1-5; 9 bases agree with TRBD1. The trim removed 6 bases at V and 6 bases at J, leaving 3 bases unmatched. Germline V lookup: CDR1 MNHEY, CDR2 SVGAGI. This CDR3 region has 13 residues. The CDR3 bases are TGTGCCAGCAGCCGACAGGGGGGTCAGCCCCAGCATTTT. Residues: CASSRQGGQPQHF.

This chain links TRBV30 with TRBJ2-3, with TRBD2 matching 9 bases. From germline, CDR1 is GTSNPN and CDR2 SVGIG (reference sequence). This CDR3 contains 15 residues. The V gene end was trimmed by 3 bases and the J gene end by 5 bases; junction bases not matched to a gene: 9. CDR3 sequence: CAWSAGGQVGDTQYF. CDR3 DNA: TGTGCCTGGAGCGCGGGAGGGCAGGTAGGAGATACGCAGTATTTT.

The chain is built from TRBV6-4 and TRBJ2-5; 9 bases are a match to TRBD1. The germline V gene encodes CDR1 MRHNA and CDR2 SNTAGT. V was pared by 6 bases and J by 7 bases, with 6 bases of the junction left unmatched. The CDR3 extends over 13 amino acids. CDR3 loop: CASSPGQGMTQYF. The CDR3 coding sequence is TGTGCCAGCAGCCCCGGACAGGGGATGACCCAGTACTTC.

The chain employs TRBV30 and TRBJ1-2; D uncertain. This CDR3 spans 11 amino acids. V was clipped by 4 bases and J by 4 bases, with 7 bases between them. Germline V gene lookup returns CDR1 GTSNPN and CDR2 SVGIG (reference sequence). The CDR3 loop is CAWIPLYGYTF. The DNA of the CDR3 is TGTGCCTGGATCCCCCTCTATGGCTACACCTTC.

The chain uses TRBV7-9 and TRBJ2-5; D not certain. The CDR3 sequence is 12 residues long. Germline CDR1 reads SEHNR; CDR2 reads FQNEAQ (reference sequence). V was trimmed by 5 bases and J by 1 base, leaving 5 bases between them. The CDR3 reads CASSSLQETQYF. In nucleotides, the CDR3 is TGTGCCAGCAGCAGCCTCCAAGAGACCCAGTACTTC.

CDR3 DNA: TGTGCCGGTTCAGGATTTAACACCGGGGAGCTGTTTTTT. Translating gives CAGSGFNTGELFF. The chain recombines TRBV30 with TRBJ2-2; D is ambiguous. The V and J ends lost 8 bases and 2 bases respectively, with 12 bases between them. Germline CDR1 GTSNPN, CDR2 SVGIG (reference sequence). CDR3 length: 13 amino acids.

This clone has only one observation. The rearrangement uses TRBV2 and TRBJ1-2; 8 bases map to TRBD1. Germline V gene sequence: CDR1 SNHLY, CDR2 FYNNEI. V shed 5 bases, J shed 4 bases, and the junction held 6 bases outside the gene matches. CDR3 length: 14 amino acids. CDR3 in DNA: TGTGCCAGCAGTTTGGACAGGGAGGGCTATGGCTACACCTTC. Amino acids: CASSLDREGYGYTF.

J is TRBJ2-3 and V is TRBV21-1; the D call of TRBD2 is as the table states it, not checked on the DNA. TRBV21-1 is deemed a pseudogene. This CDR3 contains 18 residues. The CDR3 loop is CASSKAVASRGVADTQYF. The DNA for the CDR3 is TGTGCCAGCAGCAAAGCTGTGGCCAGCCGCGGGGTAGCAGATACGCAGTATTTT.

V usage is TRBV2 and J usage is TRBJ2-3; TRBD1 matches 7 bases. Trimming removed 9 bases from V and 9 bases from J; junction bases left unmatched: 12. The CDR3 runs to 13 residues. Germline CDR1 is SNHLY and CDR2 is FYNNEI. CDR3 sequence: CASTGAGGVTQYF. The CDR3 coding sequence is TGTGCCAGTACAGGGGCCGGAGGTGTCACGCAGTATTTT.